The entry that follows covers one T cell receptor beta chain sequence. Its antigen is still unknown. Molecular identifiers with 6-nucleotide sample barcodes were added during cDNA synthesis via template switching. Each of TCRalpha and TCRbeta cDNA went through two nested PCRs, lasting approximately 16 and 9 cycles. TCRdb re-called the 5' RACE reads and catalogs CDR3 proteins one per entry, DNA excluded. This repertoire includes approximately 200,000 distinct CDR3 sequences. These data belong to a study of monozygotic twins with inflammatory bowel disease. Overall study results and limits: There was no way to distinguish the different T cell subtypes.

From germline, CDR1 is SGHRS and CDR2 YFSETQ. This CDR3 comprises 15 residues. The sequence derives from a human donor with ulcerative colitis or Crohn's disease, or a healthy co-twin of an affected twin (not recorded which). Specimen: blood. The chain carries TRBV5-1 and TRBJ1-1; TCRdb's assignment of TRBD1 cannot be checked, as there is no DNA. The CDR3: CASSGGGARSTEAFF.